What follows is one TCR beta chain and its context. The target of this receptor is not known. No base quality information exists; no much larger clone differs at one position. These data are taken from a study of T cell repertoires in cytomegalovirus infection (dated by TCRdb to between 2018 and 2020). Notes on the research overall: Peptide stimulations targeted recently identified HLA-C-restricted CMV epitopes, whose presentation resists viral immunomodulation, together with well-studied HLA-B-restricted epitopes. The HLA type of each donor mattered for the analysis, because public TCR beta signatures pointed to carriage of CMV infection along with the matching HLA type. What the authors observed across the whole study: Carriers of CMV infection plus the relevant HLA type were discriminated by the cumulative frequency of public TCR beta family members in the study cohort and in an independent approximately 360-donor cohort. The ex vivo response was dominated by HLA-C-restricted CMV-specific TCR beta clonotypes, which also provided the single most frequent clonotype in two of eight donors.

The junction carries 10 bases between V and J, which are trimmed by 5 bases and 5 bases respectively. The cysteine opens and the phenylalanine closes a CDR3 of 14 amino acids. The only DNA kept is the CDR3, 42 bases in frame from the first base. The CDR1 and CDR2 encoded by the germline V gene are SNHLY and FYNNEI. The instrument was an Illumina HiSeq 1500. TCRdb ran its own pipeline on the public reads, namely fastp trimming at Q25 and MiXCR clone calling, and kept in-frame beta chains. Each record represents a unique CDR3 protein, reported with the most common genes and DNA among its rows. The sample table shows more than 250,000 distinct CDR3 sequences, and 20% to 25% are seen once. Of the sample, 10% to 15% falls within the top ten clones. This specimen's treatment or condition label, interpreted: in vitro stimulation with specific CMV peptide epitopes to enrich CMV-specific T cells.

The receptor's source is a human donor in good health (CMV status not recorded). Some clones in this sample may be carry-over from other donors' samples. Material: cultured PBMCs, obtained from culture after CMV antigen stimulation. The chain is assembled from TRBV2 and TRBJ1-6, and perhaps TRBD1 as D gene, on 6 matching bases. The DNA is as follows: TGTGCCAGCAGTTGGAACAGGGATAATTCACCCCTCCACTTT. It is translated as CASSWNRDNSPLHF.